Given below is one T cell receptor beta chain in context. This entry comes from a study of glioma-infiltrating T cells after dendritic cell vaccination. With 7 bases clipped from V and 9 bases from J, the junction kept 8 bases outside the gene matches. Germline values: CDR1 MNHEY, CDR2 SVGAGI. The CDR3 has 14 residues. Libraries were prepared by immunoSEQ multiplex PCR; TCRdb keeps only in-frame clonotypes and omits some of them. The sample contains tens of thousands of clones, roughly four fifths of which appear only once. This receptor was obtained from a human donor with glioblastoma. The sample consisted of blood, taken before dendritic cell vaccination. The chain combines TRBV6-5 with TRBJ1-6; 8 positions agree with TRBD1. The CDR3 sequence: CASTSGQGTSPLHF. The CDR3 DNA reads TGTGCCAGCACCTCAGGACAGGGAACTTCACCCCTCCACTTT.